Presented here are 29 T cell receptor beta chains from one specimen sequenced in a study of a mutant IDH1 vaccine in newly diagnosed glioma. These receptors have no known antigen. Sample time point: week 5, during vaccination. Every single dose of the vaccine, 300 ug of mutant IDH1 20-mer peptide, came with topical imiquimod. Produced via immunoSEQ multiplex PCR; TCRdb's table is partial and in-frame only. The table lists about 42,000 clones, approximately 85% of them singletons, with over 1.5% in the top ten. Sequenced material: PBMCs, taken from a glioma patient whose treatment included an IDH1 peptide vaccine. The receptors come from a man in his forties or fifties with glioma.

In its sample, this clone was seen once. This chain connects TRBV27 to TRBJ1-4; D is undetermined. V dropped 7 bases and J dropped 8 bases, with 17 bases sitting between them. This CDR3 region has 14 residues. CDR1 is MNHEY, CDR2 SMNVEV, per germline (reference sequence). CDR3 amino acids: CASKSGLLGEKLFF. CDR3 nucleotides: TGTGCCAGCAAATCCGGGCTCCTGGGGGAAAAACTGTTTTTT.

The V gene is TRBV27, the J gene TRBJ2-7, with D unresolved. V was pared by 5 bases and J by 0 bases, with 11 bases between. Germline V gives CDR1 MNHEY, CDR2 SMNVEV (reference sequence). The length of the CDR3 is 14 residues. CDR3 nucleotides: TGTGCCAGCAGTGGCCAGGTGAGCTCCTACGAGCAGTACTTC. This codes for CASSGQVSSYEQYF.

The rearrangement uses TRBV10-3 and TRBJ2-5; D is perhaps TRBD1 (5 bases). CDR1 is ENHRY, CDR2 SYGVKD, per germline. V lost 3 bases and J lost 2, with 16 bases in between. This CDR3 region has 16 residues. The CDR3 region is CAISDRQGFPQETQYF. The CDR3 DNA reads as TGTGCCATCAGTGATCGGCAGGGCTTTCCTCAAGAGACCCAGTACTTC.

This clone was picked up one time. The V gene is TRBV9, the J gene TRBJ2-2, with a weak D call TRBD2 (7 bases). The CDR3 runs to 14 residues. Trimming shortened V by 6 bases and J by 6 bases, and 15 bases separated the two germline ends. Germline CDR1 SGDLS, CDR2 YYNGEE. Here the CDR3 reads CASKGGVGSGELFF. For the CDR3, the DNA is TGTGCCAGCAAAGGGGGGGTAGGTTCCGGGGAGCTGTTTTTT.

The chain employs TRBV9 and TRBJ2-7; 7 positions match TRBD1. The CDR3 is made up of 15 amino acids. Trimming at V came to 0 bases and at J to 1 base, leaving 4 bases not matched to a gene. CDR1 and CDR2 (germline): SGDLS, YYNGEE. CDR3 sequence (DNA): TGTGCCAGCAGCGTAGTCGGGGACAGTTCCTACGAGCAGTACTTC. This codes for CASSVVGDSSYEQYF. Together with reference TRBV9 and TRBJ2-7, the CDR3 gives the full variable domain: DSGVTQTPKHLITATGQRVTLRCSPRSGDLSVYWYQQSLDQGLQFLIQYYNGEERAKGNILERFSAQQFPDLHSELNLSSLELGDSALYFCASSVVGDSSYEQYFGPGTRLTVT.

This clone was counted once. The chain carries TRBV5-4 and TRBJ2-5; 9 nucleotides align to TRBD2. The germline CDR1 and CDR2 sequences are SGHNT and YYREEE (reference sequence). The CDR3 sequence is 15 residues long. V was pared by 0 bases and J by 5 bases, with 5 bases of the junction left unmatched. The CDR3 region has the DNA TGTGCCAGCAGCTTGGGCGGGAGGGCGTGGGAGACCCAGTACTTC. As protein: CASSLGGRAWETQYF.

The CDR3: CASSQGSAGYGYTF. The CDR3 coding sequence is TGCGCCAGCAGCCAAGGGAGTGCGGGGTATGGCTACACCTTC. V gene TRBV4-3 combines with J gene TRBJ1-2; D remains ambiguous. Germline assignment: CDR1 LGHNA and CDR2 YSLEER. V was trimmed by 1 base and J by 5 bases, leaving 11 bases between them. The CDR3 runs 14 residues.

The CDR3 region is CASSDTRGSGNTIYF. CDR3 nucleotides: TGTGCCAGCAGTGATACAAGGGGCTCTGGAAACACCATATATTTT. The chain couples TRBV25-1 to TRBJ1-3, with D maybe TRBD1 (5 bases). Germline CDR1 and CDR2: MGHDK and SYGVNS. The CDR3 loop spans 15 amino acids. The V gene lost 3 bases and the J gene lost 0 bases, with 9 bases spanning the gap.

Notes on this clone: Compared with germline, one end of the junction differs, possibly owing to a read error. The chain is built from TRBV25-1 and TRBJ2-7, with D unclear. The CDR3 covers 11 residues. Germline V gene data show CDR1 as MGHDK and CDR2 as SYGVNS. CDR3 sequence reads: CASKGLDEQYF. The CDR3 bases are TGTGCAAGCAAGGGATTAGACGAGCAGTACTTC.

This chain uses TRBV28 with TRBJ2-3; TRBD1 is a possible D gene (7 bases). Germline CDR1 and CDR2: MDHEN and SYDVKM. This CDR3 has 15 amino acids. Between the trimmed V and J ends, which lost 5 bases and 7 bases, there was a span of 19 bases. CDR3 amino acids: CASSPQGGGKNTQYF. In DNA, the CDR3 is TGTGCCAGCAGTCCGCAGGGGGGCGGGAAGAATACGCAGTATTTT.

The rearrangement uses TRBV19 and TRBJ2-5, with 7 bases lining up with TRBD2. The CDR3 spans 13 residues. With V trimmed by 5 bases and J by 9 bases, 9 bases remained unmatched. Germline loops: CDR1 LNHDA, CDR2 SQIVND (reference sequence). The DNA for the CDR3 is TGTGCCAGTAGTGGCCGTCGGGGAGGGCCCCAGTACTTC. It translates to CASSGRRGGPQYF.

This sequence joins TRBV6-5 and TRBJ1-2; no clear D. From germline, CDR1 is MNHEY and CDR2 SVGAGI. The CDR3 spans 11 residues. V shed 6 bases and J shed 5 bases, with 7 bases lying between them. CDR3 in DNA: TGTGCCAGCAGAAGAGAGTATGGCTACACCTTC. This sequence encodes CASRREYGYTF.

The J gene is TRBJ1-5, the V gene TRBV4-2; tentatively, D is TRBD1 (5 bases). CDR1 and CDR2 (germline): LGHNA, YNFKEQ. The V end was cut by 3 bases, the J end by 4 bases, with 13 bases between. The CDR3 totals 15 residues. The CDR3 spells CASSQAGTGNQPQHF. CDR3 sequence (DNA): TGTGCCAGCAGCCAGGCTGGGACGGGGAATCAGCCCCAGCATTTT.

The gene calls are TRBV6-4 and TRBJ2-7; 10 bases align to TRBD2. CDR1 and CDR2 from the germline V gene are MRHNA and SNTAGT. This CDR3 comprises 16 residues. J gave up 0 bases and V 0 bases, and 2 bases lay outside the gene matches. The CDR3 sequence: CASSDSWTSGSYEQYF. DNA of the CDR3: TGTGCCAGCAGTGACTCCTGGACTAGCGGCTCCTACGAGCAGTACTTC.

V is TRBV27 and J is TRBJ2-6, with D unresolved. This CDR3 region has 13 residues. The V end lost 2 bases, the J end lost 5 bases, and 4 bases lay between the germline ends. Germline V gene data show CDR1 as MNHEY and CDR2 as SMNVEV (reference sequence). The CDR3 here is CASSLLRANVLTF. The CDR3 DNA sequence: TGTGCCAGCAGTTTACTCCGGGCCAACGTCCTGACTTTC.

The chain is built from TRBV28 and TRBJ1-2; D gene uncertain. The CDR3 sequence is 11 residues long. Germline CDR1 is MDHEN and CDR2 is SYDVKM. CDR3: CASGVNYGYTF. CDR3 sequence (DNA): TGTGCGAGCGGGGTTAACTATGGCTACACCTTC.

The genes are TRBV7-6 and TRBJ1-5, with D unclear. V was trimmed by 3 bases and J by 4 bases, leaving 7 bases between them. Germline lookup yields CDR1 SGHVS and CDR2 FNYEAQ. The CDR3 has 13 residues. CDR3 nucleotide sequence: TGTGCCAGCAGCTTGGACCCTAATCAGCCCCAGCATTTT. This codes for CASSLDPNQPQHF. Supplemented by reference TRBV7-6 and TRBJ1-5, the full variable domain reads GAGVSQSPRYKVTKRGQDVALRCDPISGHVSLYWYRQALGQGPEFLTYFNYEAQQDKSGLPNDRFSAERPEGSISTLTIQRTEQRDSAMYRCASSLDPNQPQHFGDGTRLSIL.

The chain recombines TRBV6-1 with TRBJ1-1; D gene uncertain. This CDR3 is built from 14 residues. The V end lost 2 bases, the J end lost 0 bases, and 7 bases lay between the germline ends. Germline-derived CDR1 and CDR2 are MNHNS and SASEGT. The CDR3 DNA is TGTGCCAGCAGTGAATTCAGGCTGAACACTGAAGCTTTCTTT. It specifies CASSEFRLNTEAFF.

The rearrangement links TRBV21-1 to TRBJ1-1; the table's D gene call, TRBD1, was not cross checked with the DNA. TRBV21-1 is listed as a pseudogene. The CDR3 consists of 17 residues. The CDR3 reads CASSKNNLRTANTEAFF. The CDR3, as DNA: TGTGCCAGCAGCAAAAACAACCTCCGGACAGCGAACACTGAAGCTTTCTTT.

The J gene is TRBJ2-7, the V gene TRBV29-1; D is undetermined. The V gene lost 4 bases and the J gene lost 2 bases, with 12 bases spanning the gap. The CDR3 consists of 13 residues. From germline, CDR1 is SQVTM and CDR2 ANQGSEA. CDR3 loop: CSVALNNPYEQYF. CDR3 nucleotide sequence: TGCAGCGTTGCTCTCAACAACCCCTACGAGCAGTACTTC.

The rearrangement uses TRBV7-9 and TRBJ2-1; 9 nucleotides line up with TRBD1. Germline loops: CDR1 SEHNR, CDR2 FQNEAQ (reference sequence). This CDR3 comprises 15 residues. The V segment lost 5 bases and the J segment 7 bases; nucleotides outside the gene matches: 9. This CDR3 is CASSLRQGGINEQFF. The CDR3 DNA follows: TGTGCCAGCAGCCTCCGACAGGGGGGGATAAATGAGCAGTTCTTC.

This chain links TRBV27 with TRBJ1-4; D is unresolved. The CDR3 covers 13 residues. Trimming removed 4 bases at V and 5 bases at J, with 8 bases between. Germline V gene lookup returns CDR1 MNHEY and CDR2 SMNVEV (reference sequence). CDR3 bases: TGTGCCAGCAGTTCAAATCCCAATGAAAAACTGTTTTTT. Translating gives CASSSNPNEKLFF.

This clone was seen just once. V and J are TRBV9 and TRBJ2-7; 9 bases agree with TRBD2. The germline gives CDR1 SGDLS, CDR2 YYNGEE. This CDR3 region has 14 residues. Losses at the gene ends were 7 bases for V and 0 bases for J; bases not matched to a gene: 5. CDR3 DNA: TGTGCCAGCGCGAGGCGGGAGGGCTCCTACGAGCAGTACTTC. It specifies CASARREGSYEQYF.

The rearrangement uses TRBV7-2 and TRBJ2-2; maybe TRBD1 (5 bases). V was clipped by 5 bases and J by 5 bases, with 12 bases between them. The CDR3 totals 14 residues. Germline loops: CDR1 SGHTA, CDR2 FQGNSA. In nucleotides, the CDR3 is TGTGCCAGCAGCACAGGAGTGGTTACCGGGGAGCTGTTTTTT. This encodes CASSTGVVTGELFF.

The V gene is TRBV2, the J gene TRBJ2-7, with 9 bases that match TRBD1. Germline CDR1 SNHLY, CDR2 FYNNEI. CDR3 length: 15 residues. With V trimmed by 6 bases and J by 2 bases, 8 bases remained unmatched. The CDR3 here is CASRAEGQGAYEQYF. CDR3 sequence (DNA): TGTGCCAGCAGAGCCGAGGGACAGGGCGCCTACGAGCAGTACTTC. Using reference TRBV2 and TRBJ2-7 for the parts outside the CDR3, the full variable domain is EPEVTQTPSHQVTQMGQEVILRCVPISNHLYFYWYRQILGQKVEFLVSFYNNEISEKSEIFDDQFSVERPDGSNFTLKIRSTKLEDSAMYFCASRAEGQGAYEQYFGPGTRLTVT.

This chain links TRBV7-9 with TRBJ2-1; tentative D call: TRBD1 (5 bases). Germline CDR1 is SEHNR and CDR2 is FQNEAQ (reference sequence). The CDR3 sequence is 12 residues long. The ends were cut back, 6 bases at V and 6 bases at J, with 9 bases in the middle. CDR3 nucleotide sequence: TGTGCCAGCAGGGGGCCCCCCAATGAGCAGTTCTTC. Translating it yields CASRGPPNEQFF. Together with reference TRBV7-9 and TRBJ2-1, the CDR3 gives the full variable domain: DTGVSQNPRHKITKRGQNVTFRCDPISEHNRLYWYRQTLGQGPEFLTYFQNEAQLEKSRLLSDRFSAERPKGSFSTLEIQRTEQGDSAMYLCASRGPPNEQFFGPGTRLTVL.

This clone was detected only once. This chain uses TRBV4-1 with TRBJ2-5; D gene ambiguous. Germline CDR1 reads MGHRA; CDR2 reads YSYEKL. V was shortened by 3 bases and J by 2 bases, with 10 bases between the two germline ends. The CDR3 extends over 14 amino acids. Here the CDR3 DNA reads TGCGCCAGCAGCCAGGGGATGAGGCAAGAGACCCAGTACTTC. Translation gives CASSQGMRQETQYF.

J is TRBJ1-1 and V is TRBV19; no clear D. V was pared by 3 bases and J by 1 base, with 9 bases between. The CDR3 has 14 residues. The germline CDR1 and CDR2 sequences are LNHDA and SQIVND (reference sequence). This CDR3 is CASSMWGGNTEAFF. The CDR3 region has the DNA TGTGCCAGTAGTATGTGGGGAGGGAACACTGAAGCTTTCTTT. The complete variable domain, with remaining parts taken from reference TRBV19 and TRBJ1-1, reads DGGITQSPKYLFRKEGQNVTLSCEQNLNHDAMYWYRQDPGQGLRLIYYSQIVNDFQKGDIAEGYSVSREKKESFPLTVTSAQKNPTAFYLCASSMWGGNTEAFFGQGTRLTVV.

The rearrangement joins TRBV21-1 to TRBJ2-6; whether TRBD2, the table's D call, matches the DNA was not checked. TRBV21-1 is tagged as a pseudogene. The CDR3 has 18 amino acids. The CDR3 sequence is CASLDGGRDFGGANVLTF. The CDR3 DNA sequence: TGTGCCAGCCTCGACGGGGGGAGGGATTTTGGAGGGGCCAACGTCCTGACTTTC.